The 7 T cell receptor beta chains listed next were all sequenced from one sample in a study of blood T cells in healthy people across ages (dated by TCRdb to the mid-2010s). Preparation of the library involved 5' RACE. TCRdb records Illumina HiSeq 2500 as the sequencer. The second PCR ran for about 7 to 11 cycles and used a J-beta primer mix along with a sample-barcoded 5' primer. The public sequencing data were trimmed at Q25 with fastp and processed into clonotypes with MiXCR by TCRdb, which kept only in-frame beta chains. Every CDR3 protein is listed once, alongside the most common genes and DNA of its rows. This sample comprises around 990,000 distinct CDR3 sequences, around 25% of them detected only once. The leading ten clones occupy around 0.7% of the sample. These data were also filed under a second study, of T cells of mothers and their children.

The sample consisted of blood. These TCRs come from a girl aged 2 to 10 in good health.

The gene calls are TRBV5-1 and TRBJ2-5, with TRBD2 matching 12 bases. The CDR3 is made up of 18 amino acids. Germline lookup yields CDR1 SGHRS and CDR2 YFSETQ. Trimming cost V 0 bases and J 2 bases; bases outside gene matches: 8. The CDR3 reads CASSLGRVLAGGQETQYF. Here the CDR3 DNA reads TGCGCCAGCAGCTTGGGAAGAGTGCTAGCGGGGGGGCAAGAGACCCAGTACTTC. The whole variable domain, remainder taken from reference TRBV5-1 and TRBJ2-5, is KAGVTQTPRYLIKTRGQQVTLSCSPISGHRSVSWYQQTPGQGLQFLFEYFSETQRNKGNFPGRFSGRQFSNSRSEMNVSTLELGDSALYLCASSLGRVLAGGQETQYFGPGTRLLVL.

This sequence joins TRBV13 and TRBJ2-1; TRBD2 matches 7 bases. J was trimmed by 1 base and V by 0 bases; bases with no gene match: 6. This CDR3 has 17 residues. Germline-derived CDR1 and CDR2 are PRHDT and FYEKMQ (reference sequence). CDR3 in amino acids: CASSLGPGLGSYNEQFF. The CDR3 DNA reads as TGTGCCAGCAGCTTAGGCCCCGGACTAGGTTCCTACAATGAGCAGTTCTTC.

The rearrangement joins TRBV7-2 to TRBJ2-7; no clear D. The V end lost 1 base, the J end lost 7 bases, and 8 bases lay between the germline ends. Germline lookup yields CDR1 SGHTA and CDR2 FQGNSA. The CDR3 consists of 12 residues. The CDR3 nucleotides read TGTGCCAGCAGCTTAGTGGTCGGTGAGCAGTACTTC. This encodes CASSLVVGEQYF.

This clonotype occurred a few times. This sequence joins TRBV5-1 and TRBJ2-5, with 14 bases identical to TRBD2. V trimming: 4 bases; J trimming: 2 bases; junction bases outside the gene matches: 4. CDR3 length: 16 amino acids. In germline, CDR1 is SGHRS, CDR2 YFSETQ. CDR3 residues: CASSTGLAGEQETQYF. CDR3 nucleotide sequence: TGCGCCAGCAGCACGGGACTAGCGGGAGAACAAGAGACCCAGTACTTC.

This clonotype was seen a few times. The CDR3 protein is CASSQGLGGTGESYTF. The CDR3 nucleotides read TGTGCCAGCAGCCAAGGGCTCGGCGGGACAGGGGAATCTTACACCTTC. The chain has TRBV14 and TRBJ1-2; 10 bases are a match to TRBD1. Germline V gene sequence: CDR1 SGHDN, CDR2 FVKESK. The CDR3 loop spans 16 amino acids. V lost 1 base and J lost 11; bases outside the gene matches: 13. Full variable domain (missing parts from reference TRBV14 and TRBJ1-2): EAGVTQFPSHSVIEKGQTVTLRCDPISGHDNLYWYRRVMGKEIKFLLHFVKESKQDESGMPNNRFLAERTGGTYSTLKVQPAELEDSGVYFCASSQGLGGTGESYTFGSGTRLTVV.

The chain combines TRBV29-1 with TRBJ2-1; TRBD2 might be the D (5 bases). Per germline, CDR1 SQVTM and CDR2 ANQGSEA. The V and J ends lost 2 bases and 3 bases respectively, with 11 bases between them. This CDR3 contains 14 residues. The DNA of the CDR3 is TGCAGCGTTGAATGGGAAACTAGCTACAATGAGCAGTTCTTC. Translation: CSVEWETSYNEQFF.

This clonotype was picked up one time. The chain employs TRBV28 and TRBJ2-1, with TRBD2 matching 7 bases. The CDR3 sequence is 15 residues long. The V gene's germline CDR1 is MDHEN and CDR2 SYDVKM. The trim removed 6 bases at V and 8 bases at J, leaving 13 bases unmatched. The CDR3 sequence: CASSQGGDLVDEQFF. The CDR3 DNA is TGTGCCAGCAGCCAGGGAGGGGACCTCGTGGATGAGCAGTTCTTC.